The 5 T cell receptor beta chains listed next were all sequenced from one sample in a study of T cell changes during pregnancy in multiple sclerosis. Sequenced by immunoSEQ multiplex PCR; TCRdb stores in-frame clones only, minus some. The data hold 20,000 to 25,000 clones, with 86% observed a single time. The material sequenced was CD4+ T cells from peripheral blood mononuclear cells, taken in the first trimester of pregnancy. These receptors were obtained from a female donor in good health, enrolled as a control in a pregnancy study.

CDR3 nucleotides: TGTGCCAGTCGATTCGGTTTCGGGGGTAACGATGAGCAGTTCTTC. Its protein product is CASRFGFGGNDEQFF. The chain uses TRBV19 and TRBJ2-1; D may be TRBD2 (6 bases). V was cut by 8 bases and J by 8 bases, with 22 bases left in between. The CDR3 sequence is 15 residues long. Looked up from germline, CDR1 is LNHDA and CDR2 is SQIVND (reference sequence). Full variable domain (remainder filled in from reference TRBV19 and TRBJ2-1): DGGITQSPKYLFRKEGQNVTLSCEQNLNHDAMYWYRQDPGQGLRLIYYSQIVNDFQKGDIAEGYSVSREKKESFPLTVTSAQKNPTAFYLCASRFGFGGNDEQFFGPGTRLTVL.

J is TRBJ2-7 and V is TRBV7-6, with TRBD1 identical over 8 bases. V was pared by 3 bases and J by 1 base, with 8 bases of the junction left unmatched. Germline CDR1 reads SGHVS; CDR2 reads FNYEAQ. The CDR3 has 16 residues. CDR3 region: CASSFGQGPYSYEQYF. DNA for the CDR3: TGTGCCAGCAGCTTTGGACAGGGTCCCTATTCCTACGAGCAGTACTTC.

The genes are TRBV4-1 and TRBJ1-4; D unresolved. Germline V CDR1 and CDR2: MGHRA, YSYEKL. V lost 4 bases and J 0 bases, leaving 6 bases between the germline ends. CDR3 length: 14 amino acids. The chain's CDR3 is CASSLRATNEKLFF. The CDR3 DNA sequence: TGCGCCAGCAGCCTCCGAGCAACTAATGAAAAACTGTTTTTT.

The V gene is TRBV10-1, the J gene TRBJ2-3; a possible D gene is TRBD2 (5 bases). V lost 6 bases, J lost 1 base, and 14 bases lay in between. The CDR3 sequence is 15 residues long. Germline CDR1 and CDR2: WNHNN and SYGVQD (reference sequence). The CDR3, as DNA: TGCGCCAGCAGCGACTACGCCCTGGGCACAGATACGCAGTATTTT. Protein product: CASSDYALGTDTQYF.

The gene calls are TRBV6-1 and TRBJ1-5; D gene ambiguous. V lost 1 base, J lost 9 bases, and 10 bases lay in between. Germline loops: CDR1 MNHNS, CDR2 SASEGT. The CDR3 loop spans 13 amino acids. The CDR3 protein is CASSEEGGGPQHF. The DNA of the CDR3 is TGTGCCAGCAGTGAAGAGGGAGGTGGGCCCCAGCATTTT.